The T cell receptor beta chain described here comes from a study of T cell repertoires in aging, cancer and after chemotherapy. General observations from the study: Compared with age-matched healthy donors, untreated hematological or solid cancer patients showed higher blood TCR clonality.

TCR beta rearrangements were amplified from peripheral blood genomic DNA. CDR3 size: 21 residues. The V gene's germline CDR1 is ENHRY and CDR2 SYGVKD. Note on this clonotype: Its specificity is not known. One end of the junction is discordant with germline, which a read error may explain.

Rearranged V-D-J TRB sequences were amplified with a mixed TRB-A/B primer pool. One entry per CDR3 protein results from TCRdb running MiXCR on the multiplex PCR reads. The sample shows more than 10,000 distinct CDR3 sequences, about 31% of them seen only once. The chain employs TRBV10-3 and TRBJ2-1, with 9 positions matching TRBD2. Sequenced input: blood. The TCR was taken from a human donor in good health. The donor label of this sample is uncertain. CDR3 sequence reads: CASSRREGPSPAHSSYNEQFF. In nucleotides, the CDR3 is TGCGCCAGCAGTCGGCGGGAGGGCCCTTCACCAGCCCACAGCTCCTACAATGAGCAGTTCTTC.